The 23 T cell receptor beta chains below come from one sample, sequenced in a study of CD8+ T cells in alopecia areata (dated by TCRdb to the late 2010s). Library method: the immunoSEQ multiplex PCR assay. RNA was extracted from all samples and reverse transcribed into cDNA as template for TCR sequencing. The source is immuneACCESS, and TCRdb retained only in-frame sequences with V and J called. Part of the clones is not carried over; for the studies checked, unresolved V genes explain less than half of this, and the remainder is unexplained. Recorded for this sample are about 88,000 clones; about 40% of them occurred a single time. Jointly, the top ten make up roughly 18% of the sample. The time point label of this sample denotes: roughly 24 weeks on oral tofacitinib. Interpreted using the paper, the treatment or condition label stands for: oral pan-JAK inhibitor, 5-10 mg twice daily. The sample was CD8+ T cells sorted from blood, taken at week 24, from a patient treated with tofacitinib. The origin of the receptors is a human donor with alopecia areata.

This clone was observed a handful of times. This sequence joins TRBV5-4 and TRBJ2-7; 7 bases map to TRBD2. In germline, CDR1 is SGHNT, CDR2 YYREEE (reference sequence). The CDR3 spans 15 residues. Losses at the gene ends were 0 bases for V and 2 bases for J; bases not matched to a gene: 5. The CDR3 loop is CASSLAAGDTYEQYF. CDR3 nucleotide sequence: TGTGCCAGCAGCTTGGCCGCGGGGGATACCTACGAGCAGTACTTC.

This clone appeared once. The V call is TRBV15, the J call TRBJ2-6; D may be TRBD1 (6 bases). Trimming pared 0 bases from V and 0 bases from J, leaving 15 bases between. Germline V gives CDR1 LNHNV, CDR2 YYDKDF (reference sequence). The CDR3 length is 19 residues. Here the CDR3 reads CATSRDGGRLSSGANVLTF. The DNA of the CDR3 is TGTGCCACCAGCAGAGATGGGGGCAGACTAAGCTCTGGGGCCAACGTCCTGACTTTC.

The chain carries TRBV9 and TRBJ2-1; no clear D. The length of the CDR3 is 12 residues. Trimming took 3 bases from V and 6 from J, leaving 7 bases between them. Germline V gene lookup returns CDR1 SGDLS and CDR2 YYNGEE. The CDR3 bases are TGTGCCAGCAGCGGTAGGGCCAATGAGCAGTTCTTC. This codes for CASSGRANEQFF.

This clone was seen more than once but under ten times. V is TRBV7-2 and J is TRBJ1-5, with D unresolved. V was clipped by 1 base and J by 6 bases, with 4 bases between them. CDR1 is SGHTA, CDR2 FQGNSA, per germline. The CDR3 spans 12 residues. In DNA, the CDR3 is TGTGCCAGCAGCTTAGAGGTTCAGCCCCAGCATTTT. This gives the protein CASSLEVQPQHF. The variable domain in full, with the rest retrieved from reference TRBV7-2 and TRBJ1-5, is GAGVSQSPSNKVTEKGKDVELRCDPISGHTALYWYRQSLGQGLEFLIYFQGNSAPDKSGLPSDRFSAERTGGSVSTLTIQRTQQEDSAVYLCASSLEVQPQHFGDGTRLSIL.

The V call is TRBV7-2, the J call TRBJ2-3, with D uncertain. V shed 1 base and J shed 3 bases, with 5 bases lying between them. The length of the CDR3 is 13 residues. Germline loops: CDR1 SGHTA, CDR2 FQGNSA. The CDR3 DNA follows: TGTGCCAGCAGCTTAGGTCGAACAGATACGCAGTATTTT. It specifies CASSLGRTDTQYF.

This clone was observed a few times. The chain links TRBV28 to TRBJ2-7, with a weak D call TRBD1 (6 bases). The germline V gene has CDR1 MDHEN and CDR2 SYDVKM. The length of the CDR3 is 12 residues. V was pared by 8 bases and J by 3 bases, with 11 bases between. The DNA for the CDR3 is TGTGCCAGCGGGGACATAGTCTACGAGCAGTACTTC. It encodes CASGDIVYEQYF.

CDR3 amino acids: CASSRGTKGAYEQYF. The CDR3 region has the DNA TGTGCCAGCAGCCGAGGAACCAAAGGGGCCTACGAGCAGTACTTC. J is TRBJ2-7 and V is TRBV5-4, with a weak D call TRBD1 (5 bases). The CDR3 contains 15 residues. Germline CDR1 and CDR2: SGHNT and YYREEE (reference sequence). V shed 4 bases and J shed 2 bases, with 16 bases lying between them.

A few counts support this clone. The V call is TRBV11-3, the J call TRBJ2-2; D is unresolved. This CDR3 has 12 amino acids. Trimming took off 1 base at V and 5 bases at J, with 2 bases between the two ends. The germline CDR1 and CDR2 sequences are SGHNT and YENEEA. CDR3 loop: CASSLVTGELFF. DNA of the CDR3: TGTGCCAGCAGCTTAGTTACCGGGGAGCTGTTTTTT.

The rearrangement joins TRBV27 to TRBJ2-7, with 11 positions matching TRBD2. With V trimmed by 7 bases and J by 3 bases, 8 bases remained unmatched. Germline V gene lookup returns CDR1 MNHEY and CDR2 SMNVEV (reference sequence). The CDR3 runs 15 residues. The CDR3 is CASTILAGAGYEQYF. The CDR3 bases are TGTGCCAGCACCATACTAGCGGGAGCAGGCTACGAGCAGTACTTC.

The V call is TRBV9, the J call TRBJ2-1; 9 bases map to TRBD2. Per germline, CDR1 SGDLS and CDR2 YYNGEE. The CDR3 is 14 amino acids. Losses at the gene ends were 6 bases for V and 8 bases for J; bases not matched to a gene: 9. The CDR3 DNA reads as TGTGCCAGCAATAGCGGGAGTCCGGGCTATGAGCAGTTCTTC. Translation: CASNSGSPGYEQFF.

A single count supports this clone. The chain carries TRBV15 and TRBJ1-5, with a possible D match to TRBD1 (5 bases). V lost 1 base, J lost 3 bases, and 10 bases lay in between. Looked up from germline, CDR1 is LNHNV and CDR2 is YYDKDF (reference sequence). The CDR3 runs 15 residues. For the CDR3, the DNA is TGTGCCACCAGCAGAGGCCAAGGGACCAATCAGCCCCAGCATTTT. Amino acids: CATSRGQGTNQPQHF.

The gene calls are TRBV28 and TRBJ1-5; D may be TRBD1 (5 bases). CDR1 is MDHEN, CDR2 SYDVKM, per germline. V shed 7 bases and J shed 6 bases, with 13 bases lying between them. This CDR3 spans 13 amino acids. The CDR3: CASTSLGVQPQHF. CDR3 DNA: TGTGCCAGCACTTCTTTAGGGGTTCAGCCCCAGCATTTT.

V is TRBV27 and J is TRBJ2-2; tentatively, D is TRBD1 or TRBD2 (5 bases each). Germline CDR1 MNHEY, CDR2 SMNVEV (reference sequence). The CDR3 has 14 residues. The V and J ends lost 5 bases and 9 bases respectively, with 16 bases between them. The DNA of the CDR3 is TGTGCCAGCAGTCTCGGGACGGTCGGCCGGGAGCTGTTTTTT. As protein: CASSLGTVGRELFF.

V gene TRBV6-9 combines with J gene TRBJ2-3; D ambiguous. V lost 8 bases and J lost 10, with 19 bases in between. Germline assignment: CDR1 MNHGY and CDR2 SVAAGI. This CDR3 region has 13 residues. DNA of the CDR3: TGTGCCAGCCGCCTTTTGGACCGTTTTTCGCAGTATTTT. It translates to CASRLLDRFSQYF.

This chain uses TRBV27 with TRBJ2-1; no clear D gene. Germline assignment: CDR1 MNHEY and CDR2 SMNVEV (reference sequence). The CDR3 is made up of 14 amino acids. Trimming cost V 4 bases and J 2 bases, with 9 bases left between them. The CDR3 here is CASSSAGPYNEQFF. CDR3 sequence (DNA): TGTGCCAGCAGTTCTGCCGGGCCCTACAATGAGCAGTTCTTC.

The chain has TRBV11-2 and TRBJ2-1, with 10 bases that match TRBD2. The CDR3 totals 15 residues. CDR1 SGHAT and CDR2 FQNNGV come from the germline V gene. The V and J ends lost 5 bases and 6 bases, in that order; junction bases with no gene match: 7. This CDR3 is CASSVLAGAVNEQFF. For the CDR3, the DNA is TGTGCCAGCAGCGTTCTAGCGGGAGCGGTCAATGAGCAGTTCTTC.

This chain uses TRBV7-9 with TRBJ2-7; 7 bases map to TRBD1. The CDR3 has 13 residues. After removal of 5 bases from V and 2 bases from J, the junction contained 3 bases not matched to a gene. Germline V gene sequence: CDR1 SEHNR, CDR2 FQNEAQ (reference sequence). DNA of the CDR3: TGTGCCAGCAGCCAACAGGGGCCCTACGAGCAGTACTTC. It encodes CASSQQGPYEQYF.

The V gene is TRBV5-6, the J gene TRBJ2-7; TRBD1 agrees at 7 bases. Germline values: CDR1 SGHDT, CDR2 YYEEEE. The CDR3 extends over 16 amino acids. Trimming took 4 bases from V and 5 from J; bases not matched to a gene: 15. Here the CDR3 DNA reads TGTGCCAGCAGCATGGATACAGGGGCCGTTCCCCACGAGCAGTACTTC. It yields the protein CASSMDTGAVPHEQYF.

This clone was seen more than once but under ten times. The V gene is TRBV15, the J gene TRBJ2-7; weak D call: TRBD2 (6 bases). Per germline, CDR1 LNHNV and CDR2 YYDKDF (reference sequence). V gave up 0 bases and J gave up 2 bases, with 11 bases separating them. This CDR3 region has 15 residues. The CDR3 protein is CATSRDGGGTYEQYF. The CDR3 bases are TGTGCCACCAGCAGAGATGGGGGAGGTACCTACGAGCAGTACTTC.

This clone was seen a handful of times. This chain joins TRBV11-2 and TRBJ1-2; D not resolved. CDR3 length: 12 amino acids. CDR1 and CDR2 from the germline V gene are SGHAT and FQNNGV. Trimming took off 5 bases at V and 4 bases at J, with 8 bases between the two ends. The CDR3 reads CASSPDAYGYTF. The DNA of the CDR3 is TGTGCCAGCAGCCCCGATGCCTATGGCTACACCTTC.

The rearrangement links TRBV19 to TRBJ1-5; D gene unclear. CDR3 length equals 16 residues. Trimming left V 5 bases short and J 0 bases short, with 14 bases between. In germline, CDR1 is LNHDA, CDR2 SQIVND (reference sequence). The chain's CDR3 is CASSSPGTYSNQPQHF. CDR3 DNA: TGTGCCAGTAGTTCCCCCGGCACTTATAGCAATCAGCCCCAGCATTTT.

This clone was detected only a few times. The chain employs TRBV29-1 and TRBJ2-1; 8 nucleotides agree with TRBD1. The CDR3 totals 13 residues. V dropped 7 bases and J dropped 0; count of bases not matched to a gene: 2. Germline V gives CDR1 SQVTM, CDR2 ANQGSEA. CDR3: CSGTGGSYNEQFF. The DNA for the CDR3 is TGCAGCGGTACAGGGGGCTCCTACAATGAGCAGTTCTTC.

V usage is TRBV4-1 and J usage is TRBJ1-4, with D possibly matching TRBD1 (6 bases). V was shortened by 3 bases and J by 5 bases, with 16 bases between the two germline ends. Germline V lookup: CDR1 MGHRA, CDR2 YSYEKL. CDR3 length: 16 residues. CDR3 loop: CASSHRTDQINEKLFF. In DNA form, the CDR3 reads TGCGCCAGCAGCCACCGGACAGACCAGATAAATGAAAAACTGTTTTTT.